The 11 T cell receptor beta chains in this list originate from one sample, sequenced in a study of cytomegalovirus exposure and HLA in healthy donors. PCR amplification relied on 60 Vbeta primers (plus 13 Jbeta primers). Assay used: immunoSEQ multiplex PCR; TCRdb lists only in-frame clones, some missing. This sample has nearly 110,000 clones, with roughly 70% found just once. What was sequenced was PBMCs. Every receptor here comes from a woman aged 40 to 50 in good health and CMV-seropositive.

This sequence joins TRBV6-1 and TRBJ2-7; 8 bases fit TRBD1. The CDR3 consists of 16 residues. The junction had 5 bases not matched to a gene; V was cut back by 1 base and J by 0 bases. Germline V gene sequence: CDR1 MNHNS, CDR2 SASEGT. CDR3 loop: CASSEEDRGGSYEQYF. The CDR3 DNA is TGTGCCAGCAGTGAAGAAGACAGGGGCGGCTCCTACGAGCAGTACTTC.

This clone was detected only a few times. The CDR3 reads CASSETGGEAFF. Written as DNA, the CDR3 is TGTGCCAGCAGTGAAACAGGTGGTGAAGCTTTCTTT. The chain links TRBV2 to TRBJ1-1; D may be TRBD1 (5 bases). Germline V gene sequence: CDR1 SNHLY, CDR2 FYNNEI. V lost 2 bases and J lost 7, with 8 bases in between. The CDR3 extends over 12 amino acids.

The table lists this clone with a few counts. The CDR3 sequence: CASSRGETQYF. The DNA of the CDR3 is TGTGCCAGCAGCCGCGGAGAGACCCAGTACTTC. This chain connects TRBV7-2 to TRBJ2-5, with no clear D. Trimming removed 5 bases from V and 4 bases from J, with 5 bases in between. The germline V gene has CDR1 SGHTA and CDR2 FQGNSA. The CDR3 has 11 amino acids.

This clone occurred a few times. This rearrangement joins TRBV25-1 to TRBJ1-6; the match to TRBD1 covers 7 bases. Trimming cost V 6 bases and J 7 bases; bases outside gene matches: 12. The CDR3 covers 16 residues. Germline CDR1 MGHDK, CDR2 SYGVNS. This CDR3 is CASRSERDRKNSPLHF. DNA for the CDR3: TGTGCCAGCAGGAGCGAACGGGACAGAAAGAATTCACCCCTCCACTTT.

This chain joins TRBV7-9 and TRBJ1-5, with TRBD1 as a possible D gene (5 bases). The V gene lost 3 bases and the J gene lost 8 bases, with 11 bases spanning the gap. CDR1 and CDR2 from the germline V gene are SEHNR and FQNEAQ (reference sequence). CDR3 size: 13 residues. The CDR3 nucleotides read TGTGCCAGCAGCTTCGGGGGTCGGGAGCCCCAGCATTTT. It codes for CASSFGGREPQHF.

The chain recombines TRBV15 with TRBJ2-4; 8 bases are a match to TRBD2. Per the germline V gene, CDR1 is LNHNV and CDR2 is YYDKDF (reference sequence). V lost 0 bases, J lost 3 bases, and 7 bases stayed unmatched. This CDR3 has 17 amino acids. The CDR3 sequence: CATSRDGGGLVKNIQYF. The DNA for the CDR3 is TGTGCCACCAGCAGAGATGGCGGGGGGTTGGTCAAAAACATTCAGTACTTC.

Remarks on this clone: The same CDR3 arises from other DNA sequences in this sample as well. CDR3 region: CASSQDGTEQNTEAFF. The CDR3, as DNA: TGCGCCAGCAGCCAAGATGGGACAGAACAGAACACTGAAGCTTTCTTT. The chain carries TRBV4-3 and TRBJ1-1, with 7 bases fitting TRBD1. Losses at the gene ends were 0 bases for V and 1 base for J; bases not matched to a gene: 5. The germline V gene encodes CDR1 LGHNA and CDR2 YSLEER. The CDR3 spans 16 residues.

The chain employs TRBV2 and TRBJ2-2; 8 bases are shared with TRBD2. Trimming took 5 bases from V and 5 from J; bases not matched to a gene: 4. Per the germline V gene, CDR1 is SNHLY and CDR2 is FYNNEI. The CDR3 has 14 residues. CDR3 in amino acids: CASSTGTRTGELFF. The CDR3 nucleotides read TGTGCCAGCAGTACCGGGACTAGAACCGGGGAGCTGTTTTTT. Full variable domain (missing parts from reference TRBV2 and TRBJ2-2): EPEVTQTPSHQVTQMGQEVILRCVPISNHLYFYWYRQILGQKVEFLVSFYNNEISEKSEIFDDQFSVERPDGSNFTLKIRSTKLEDSAMYFCASSTGTRTGELFFGEGSRLTVL.

The V gene is TRBV2, the J gene TRBJ1-5; D not resolved. The CDR3 consists of 13 residues. Germline lookup yields CDR1 SNHLY and CDR2 FYNNEI. Trimming removed 3 bases at V and 4 bases at J, with 7 bases between. In nucleotides, the CDR3 is TGTGCCAGCAGTGAGGCAAGTAATCAGCCCCAGCATTTT. This sequence encodes CASSEASNQPQHF.

This clone was recorded only once. The chain uses TRBV5-8 and TRBJ2-7, with TRBD1 identical over 7 bases. This CDR3 has 16 amino acids. V lost 4 bases and J lost 2; bases outside the gene matches: 12. CDR1 is SGHTS and CDR2 is YDEGEE in the germline V gene. The CDR3 DNA sequence: TGTGCCAGCAGCCAGAACACAGGGGCTTACGCCTACGAGCAGTACTTC. Amino acid sequence: CASSQNTGAYAYEQYF.

This chain uses TRBV7-6 with TRBJ1-5; 9 bases match TRBD1. The trim removed 4 bases at V and 3 bases at J, leaving 4 bases unmatched. This CDR3 is 15 amino acids long. Germline V gene lookup returns CDR1 SGHVS and CDR2 FNYEAQ. CDR3 protein: CASSSGTGINQPQHF. The CDR3 nucleotides are TGTGCCAGCAGCTCAGGGACAGGGATCAATCAGCCCCAGCATTTT.